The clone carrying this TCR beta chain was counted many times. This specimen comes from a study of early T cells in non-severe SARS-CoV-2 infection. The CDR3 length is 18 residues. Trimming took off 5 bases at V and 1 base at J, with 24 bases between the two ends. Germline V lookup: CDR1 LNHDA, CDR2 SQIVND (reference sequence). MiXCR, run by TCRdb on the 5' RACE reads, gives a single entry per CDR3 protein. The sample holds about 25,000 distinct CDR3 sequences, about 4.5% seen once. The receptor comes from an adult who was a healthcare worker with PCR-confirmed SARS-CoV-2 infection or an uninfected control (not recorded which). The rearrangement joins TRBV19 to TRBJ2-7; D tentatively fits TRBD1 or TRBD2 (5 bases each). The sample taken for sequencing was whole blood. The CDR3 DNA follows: TGTGCCAGTAGTTCTTTAATCGCCAGGGTGGGGAGTTCCTACGAGCAGTACTTC. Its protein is CASSSLIARVGSSYEQYF.